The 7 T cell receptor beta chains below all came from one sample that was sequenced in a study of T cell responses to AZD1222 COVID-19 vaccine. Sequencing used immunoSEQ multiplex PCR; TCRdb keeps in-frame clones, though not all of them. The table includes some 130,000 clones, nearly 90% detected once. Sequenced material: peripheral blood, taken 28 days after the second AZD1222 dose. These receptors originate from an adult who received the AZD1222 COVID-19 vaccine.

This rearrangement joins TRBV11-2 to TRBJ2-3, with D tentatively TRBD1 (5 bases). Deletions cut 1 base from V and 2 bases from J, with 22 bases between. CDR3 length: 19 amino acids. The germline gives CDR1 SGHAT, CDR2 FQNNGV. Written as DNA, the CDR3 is TGTGCCAGCAGCTTAGTTGGGGTTTTACGACAGTCTACCACAGATACGCAGTATTTT. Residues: CASSLVGVLRQSTTDTQYF.

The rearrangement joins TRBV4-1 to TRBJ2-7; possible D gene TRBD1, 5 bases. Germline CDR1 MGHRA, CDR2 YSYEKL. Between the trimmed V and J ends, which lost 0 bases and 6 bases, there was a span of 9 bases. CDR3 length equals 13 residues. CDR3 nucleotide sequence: TGCGCCAGCAGCCAAGAGCGACAGCTCGAGCAGTACTTC. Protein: CASSQERQLEQYF.

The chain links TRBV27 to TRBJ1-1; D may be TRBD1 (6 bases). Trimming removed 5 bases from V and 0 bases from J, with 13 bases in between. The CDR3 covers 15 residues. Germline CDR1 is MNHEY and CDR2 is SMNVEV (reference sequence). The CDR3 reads CASSPGTQMNTEAFF. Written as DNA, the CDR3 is TGTGCCAGCAGTCCCGGGACACAAATGAACACTGAAGCTTTCTTT.

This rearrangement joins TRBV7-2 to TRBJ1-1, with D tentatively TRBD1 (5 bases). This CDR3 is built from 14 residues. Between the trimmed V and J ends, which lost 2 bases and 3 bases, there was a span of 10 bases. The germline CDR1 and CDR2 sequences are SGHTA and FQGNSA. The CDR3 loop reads CASSLLTDYTEAFF. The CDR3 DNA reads TGTGCCAGCAGCTTATTGACAGATTACACTGAAGCTTTCTTT.

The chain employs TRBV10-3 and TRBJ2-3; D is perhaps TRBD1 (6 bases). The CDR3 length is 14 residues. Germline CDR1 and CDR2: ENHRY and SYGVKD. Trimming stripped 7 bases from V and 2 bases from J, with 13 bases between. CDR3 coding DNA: TGTGCCATCAAGGGGGACCGGACCACAGATACGCAGTATTTT. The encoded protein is CAIKGDRTTDTQYF.

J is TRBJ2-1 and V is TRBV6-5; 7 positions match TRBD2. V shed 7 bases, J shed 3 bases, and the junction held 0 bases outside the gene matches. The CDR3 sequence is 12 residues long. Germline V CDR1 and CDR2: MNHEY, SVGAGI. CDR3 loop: CASTGGYNEQFF. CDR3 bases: TGTGCCAGCACGGGGGGCTACAATGAGCAGTTCTTC.

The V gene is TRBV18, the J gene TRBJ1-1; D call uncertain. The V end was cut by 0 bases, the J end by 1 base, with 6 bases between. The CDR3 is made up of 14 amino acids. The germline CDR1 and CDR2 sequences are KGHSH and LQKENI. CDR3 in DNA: TGTGCCAGCTCACCACCGTTACAGAACACTGAAGCTTTCTTT. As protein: CASSPPLQNTEAFF.